One TCR beta chain is described in this entry. The antigen is unknown. The data stem from a study of OX40 agonist ivuxolimab in advanced cancers. Study in general: 30% to 40% of patients had received prior checkpoint inhibitor therapy. Study results and limitations: Clonal expansion by week 6 occurred in CD4+ and CD8+ blood T cells (at 0.1 to 3.0 mg/kg).

Germline CDR1 SGHNT, CDR2 YYREEE (reference sequence). The CDR3 is 15 residues long. V was trimmed by 0 bases and J by 3 bases, leaving 13 bases between them. This table comes from immunoSEQ multiplex PCR, and its TCRdb copy is limited to in-frame clones, with some not included. The table lists roughly 56,000 clones, about 89% of them singletons. Patients with autoimmune history or systemic immunosuppression were excluded. The chain is built from TRBV5-4 and TRBJ2-7, with D uncertain. The origin of this receptor is an adult with an advanced solid tumor such as melanoma, head and neck, liver or kidney cancer. Sequenced material: CD4+ or CD8+ T cells sorted from blood, taken in a trial of the OX40 agonist ivuxolimab. The CDR3 sequence: CASSLDLAIDYEQYF. The CDR3 coding sequence is TGTGCCAGCAGCTTGGACTTGGCAATCGACTACGAGCAGTACTTC.